The T cell receptor (beta chain) described here comes from a study of T cells in Graves' hyperthyroidism and ophthalmopathy. Study-wide results and caveats: Most expanded thyroid clonotypes above 0.001 recurred in blood. Ophthalmopathy and stable hyperthyroidism were separated by a 13 V-J model.

Amplified TCR beta CDR3 regions derived from RNA transcripts. TCR CDR3 regions were first amplified by RT-PCR with HTBI primers. One entry per CDR3 protein results from TCRdb running MiXCR on the multiplex PCR reads. The table includes a few hundred thousand distinct CDR3 sequences, 40% to 55% detected once. Uncontrolled infections, other autoimmune diseases, pregnancy or lactation led to exclusion of patients. Together with thyroid ultrasound, orbital computed tomography, serum thyroxine and TRAb, clinical symptoms were used for diagnoses. Notes on this clonotype: Its cognate antigen is unknown.

Trimming removed 11 bases at V and 5 bases at J, with 12 bases between. This CDR3 has 11 amino acids. Germline V gives CDR1 WSHSY, CDR2 SAAADI. The sample consisted of peripheral blood or thyroid tissue (not recorded which). The chain joins TRBV10-2 to TRBJ1-1; D not resolved. The source of this sequence is an adult woman with Graves' disease, either hyperthyroidism or ophthalmopathy (not recorded which). CDR3 bases: TGCGCCGCGGACTCTCGGACTGAAGCTTTCTTT. Amino acid sequence: CAADSRTEAFF.